A selection of T cell receptor beta chains follows, all from one sample in a study of cytomegalovirus exposure and HLA in healthy donors. Only in-frame clones appear in the TCRdb table, and some are missing; sequencing was by immunoSEQ multiplex PCR. The sample lists some 150,000 clones, about 87% seen once, with 3.5% to 5.5% in the top ten. The specimen was PBMCs. These receptors originate from a man younger than 35 in good health and CMV-seropositive. Both conserved end residues are part of each CDR3. A D gene is named only where the DNA matches it firmly. A clone size is listed for some rows: how often the clone was seen (once, few, many), or a class if it is expanded.

j_call d_call clone_size v_call cdr3_nt cdr3_aa
TRBJ1-1 TRBD1 NA TRBV5-1 TGCGCCAGCAGCTCGACAGGGCCGAACACTGAAGCTTTCTTT CASSSTGPNTEAFF
TRBJ2-7 NA NA TRBV15 TGTGCCACCAGCAGAGTCAGGTACGAGCAGTACTTC CATSRVRYEQYF
TRBJ1-2 TRBD1 NA TRBV7-9 TGTGCCAGCAGCTCTGACAGGGCCTATGGCTACACCTTC CASSSDRAYGYTF
TRBJ1-6 NA NA TRBV6-5 TGTGCCAGCAGTTACGAAGGACACTCAAATTCACCCCTCCACTTT CASSYEGHSNSPLHF
TRBJ1-5 NA NA TRBV4-1 TGCGCCAGCAGCCAAGCTAGTAATCAGCCCCAGCATTTT CASSQASNQPQHF
TRBJ2-2 TRBD1 many TRBV10-3 TGTGCCATCAGTGAGTCGGACAGGGACACCGGGGAGCTGTTTTTT CAISESDRDTGELFF
TRBJ2-1 NA NA TRBV9 TGTGCCAGCAGCGCAACAGGGACCCGCTCCTACAATGAGCAGTTCTTC CASSATGTRSYNEQFF
TRBJ2-7 TRBD2 NA TRBV12-5 TGTGCTAGTGGTTCCTTCGGGGGGTACGAGCAGTACTTC CASGSFGGYEQYF
TRBJ1-2 NA NA TRBV19 TGTGCCAGTACCCTTACCCGGGACTATGGCTACACCTTC CASTLTRDYGYTF
TRBJ2-1 NA NA TRBV10-3 TGTGCCATCAGTGAGCGAGCGGACCCTAAGAAGAATGAGCAGTTCTTC CAISERADPKKNEQFF
TRBJ2-7 NA once TRBV19 TGTGCCAGTAGTACTGAGTACGAGCAGTACTTC CASSTEYEQYF
TRBJ1-1 TRBD1 once TRBV27 TGTGCCAGCAGTTTGATTTTCGGACAGGCTGAAGCTTTCTTT CASSLIFGQAEAFF
TRBJ1-5 TRBD1 NA TRBV19 TGTGCCAGTAGTACCTCAGGGGGGCGGCAGCCCCAGCATTTT CASSTSGGRQPQHF
TRBJ2-7 TRBD2 NA TRBV11-2 TGTGCCAGCAGCTTAGAGACTAGCGGGAGGGCACACGAGCAGTACTTC CASSLETSGRAHEQYF
TRBJ2-7 TRBD1 NA TRBV5-1 TGCGCCAGCAGCCGGGGGACAGGGGAACTCTACGAGCAGTACTTC CASSRGTGELYEQYF
TRBJ2-7 TRBD1 NA TRBV5-1 TGCGCCAGCAGCTTGCGACAGGGCTACGAGCAGTACTTC CASSLRQGYEQYF
TRBJ2-6 NA NA TRBV5-4 TGTGCCAGCAGCTCTCAAGCGGGTAACTCTGGGGCCAACGTCCTGACTTTC CASSSQAGNSGANVLTF
TRBJ2-1 TRBD1 NA TRBV28 TGTGCCAGCAGGGGACAGAACAACAATGAGCAGTTCTTC CASRGQNNNEQFF